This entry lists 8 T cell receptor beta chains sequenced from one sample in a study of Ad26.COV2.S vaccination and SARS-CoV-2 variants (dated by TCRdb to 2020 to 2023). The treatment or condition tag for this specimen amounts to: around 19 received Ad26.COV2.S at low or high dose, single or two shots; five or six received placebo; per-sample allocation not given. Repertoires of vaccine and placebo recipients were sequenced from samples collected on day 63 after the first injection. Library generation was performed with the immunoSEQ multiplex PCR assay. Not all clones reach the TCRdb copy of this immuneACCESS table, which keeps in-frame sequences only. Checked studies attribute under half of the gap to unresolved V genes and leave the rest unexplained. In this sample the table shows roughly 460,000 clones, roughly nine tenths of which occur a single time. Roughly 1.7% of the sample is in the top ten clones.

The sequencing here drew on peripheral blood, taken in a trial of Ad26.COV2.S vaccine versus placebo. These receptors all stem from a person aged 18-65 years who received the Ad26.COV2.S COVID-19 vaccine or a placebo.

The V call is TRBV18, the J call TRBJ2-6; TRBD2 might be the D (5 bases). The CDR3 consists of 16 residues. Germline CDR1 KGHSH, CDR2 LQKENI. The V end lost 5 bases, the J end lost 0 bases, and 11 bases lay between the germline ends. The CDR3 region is CASSSGLSSGANVLTF. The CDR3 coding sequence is TGTGCCAGCTCATCCGGACTGTCCTCTGGGGCCAACGTCCTGACTTTC.

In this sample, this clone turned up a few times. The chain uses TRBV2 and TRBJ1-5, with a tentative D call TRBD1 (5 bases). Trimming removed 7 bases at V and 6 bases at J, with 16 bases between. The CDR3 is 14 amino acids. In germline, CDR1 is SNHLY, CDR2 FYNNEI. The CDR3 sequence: CASTGRPEGQPQHF. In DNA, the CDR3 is TGTGCCAGCACAGGGAGACCCGAGGGTCAGCCCCAGCATTTT.

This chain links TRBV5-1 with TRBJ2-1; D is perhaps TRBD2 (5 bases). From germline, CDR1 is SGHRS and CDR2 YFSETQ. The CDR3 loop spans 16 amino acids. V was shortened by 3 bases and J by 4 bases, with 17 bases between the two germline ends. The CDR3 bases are TGCGCCAGCAGCTCGGAGGCGCTCCTACTGTACAATGAGCAGTTCTTC. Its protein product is CASSSEALLLYNEQFF.

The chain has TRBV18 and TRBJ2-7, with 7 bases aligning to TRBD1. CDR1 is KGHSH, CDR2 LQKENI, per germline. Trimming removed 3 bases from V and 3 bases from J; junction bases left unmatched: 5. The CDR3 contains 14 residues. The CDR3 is CASSPVQGSYEQYF. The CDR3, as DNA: TGTGCCAGCTCACCGGTACAGGGGAGCTACGAGCAGTACTTC.

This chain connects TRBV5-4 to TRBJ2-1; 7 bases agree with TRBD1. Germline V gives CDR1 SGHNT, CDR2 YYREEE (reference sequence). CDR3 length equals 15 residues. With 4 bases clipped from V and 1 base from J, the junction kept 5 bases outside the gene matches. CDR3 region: CASSHQTGSYNEQFF. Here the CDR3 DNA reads TGTGCCAGCAGCCACCAGACAGGGTCCTACAATGAGCAGTTCTTC.

CDR3 protein: CASTPGGGAGANVLTF. CDR3 in DNA: TGTGCCAGTACCCCAGGGGGAGGGGCTGGGGCCAACGTCCTGACTTTC. This chain links TRBV19 with TRBJ2-6; the D call may be TRBD1 or TRBD2 (7 bases each). Germline CDR1 LNHDA, CDR2 SQIVND (reference sequence). The CDR3 is made up of 16 amino acids. V lost 7 bases and J lost 2, with 15 bases in between.

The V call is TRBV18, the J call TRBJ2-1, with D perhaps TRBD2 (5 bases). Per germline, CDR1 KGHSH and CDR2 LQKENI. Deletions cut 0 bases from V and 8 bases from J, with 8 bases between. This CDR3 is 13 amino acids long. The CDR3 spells CASSPPSVYEQFF. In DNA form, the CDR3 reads TGTGCCAGCTCACCACCTAGCGTGTATGAGCAGTTCTTC.

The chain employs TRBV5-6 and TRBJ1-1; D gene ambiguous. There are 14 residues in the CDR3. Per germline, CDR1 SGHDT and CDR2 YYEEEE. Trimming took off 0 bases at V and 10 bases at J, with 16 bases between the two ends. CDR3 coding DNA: TGTGCCAGCAGCTTGGTAGCCTCCCCCGAGGGAGCTTTCTTT. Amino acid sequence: CASSLVASPEGAFF. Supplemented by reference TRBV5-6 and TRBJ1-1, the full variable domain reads DAGVTQSPTHLIKTRGQQVTLRCSPKSGHDTVSWYQQALGQGPQFIFQYYEEEERQRGNFPDRFSGHQFPNYSSELNVNALLLGDSALYLCASSLVASPEGAFFGQGTRLTVV.